The 27 T cell receptor beta chains given below trace back to one sample, sequenced in a study of shared clonotypes between healthy human individuals. Clones were read by immunoSEQ multiplex PCR, and TCRdb kept only the in-frame ones, dropping some. Of around 1 million clones listed, over 60% were seen once; the top ten hold roughly 1.5%. Sequencing used memory CD4+ T cells sorted from blood. Noted subset: CD45RA-negative fraction. These receptors originate from a man in his late teens or twenties in good health.

The chain recombines TRBV5-6 with TRBJ2-7; TRBD2 agrees at 7 bases. In germline, CDR1 is SGHDT, CDR2 YYEEEE. J was trimmed by 2 bases and V by 2 bases; bases with no gene match: 13. The CDR3 length is 17 residues. CDR3 residues: CASSFAASGGVTYEQYF. Written as DNA, the CDR3 is TGTGCCAGCAGCTTTGCGGCCTCGGGGGGAGTCACCTACGAGCAGTACTTC.

The V gene is TRBV5-8, the J gene TRBJ1-2, with 7 bases identical to TRBD1. The germline gives CDR1 SGHTS, CDR2 YDEGEE. The CDR3 covers 13 residues. After removal of 4 bases from V and 6 bases from J, the junction contained 6 bases not matched to a gene. CDR3 nucleotide sequence: TGTGCCAGCAGCGCTGACAGGGTAGATGGCTACACCTTC. It codes for CASSADRVDGYTF.

For the CDR3, the DNA is TGTGCCAGCAGCCAAGCATATGACGGGGGGGCCGTTTTGGATACGCAGTATTTT. Its protein is CASSQAYDGGAVLDTQYF. The chain employs TRBV4-2 and TRBJ2-3, with 8 bases matching TRBD2. Germline assignment: CDR1 LGHNA and CDR2 YNFKEQ. Trimming took 1 base from V and 6 from J; bases not matched to a gene: 15. This CDR3 has 18 residues.

This rearrangement joins TRBV19 to TRBJ2-7; 12 bases agree with TRBD1. Germline CDR1 LNHDA, CDR2 SQIVND (reference sequence). The CDR3 contains 14 residues. The ends lost 5 bases at V and 6 bases at J; junction bases unmatched: 5. The CDR3 reads CASSARDRGLEQYF. CDR3 in DNA: TGTGCCAGTAGTGCTCGGGACAGGGGGCTCGAGCAGTACTTC.

V gene TRBV10-1 combines with J gene TRBJ2-3; possibly TRBD1 for D (5 bases). Trimming removed 0 bases at V and 7 bases at J, with 11 bases between. The CDR3 has 14 residues. CDR1 is WNHNN, CDR2 SYGVQD, per germline (reference sequence). CDR3 bases: TGCGCCAGCAGTGAGTCCCATCAGGGATATACGCAGTATTTT. Translation gives CASSESHQGYTQYF.

The chain combines TRBV29-1 with TRBJ2-7; D uncertain. Germline assignment: CDR1 SQVTM and CDR2 ANQGSEA. This CDR3 region has 13 residues. V gave up 4 bases and J gave up 5 bases, with 15 bases separating them. The CDR3 protein is CSVGAPSVDEQYF. In DNA form, the CDR3 reads TGCAGCGTTGGGGCACCATCCGTGGACGAGCAGTACTTC.

This chain's CDR3 is CASSSGSGTQYF. The CDR3 nucleotides read TGTGCCAGTAGTAGCGGGAGCGGGACCCAGTACTTC. The chain carries TRBV19 and TRBJ2-5; 7 bases align to TRBD2. CDR3 length equals 12 residues. The germline V gene encodes CDR1 LNHDA and CDR2 SQIVND (reference sequence). V was clipped by 4 bases and J by 7 bases; unmatched bases: 3.

This chain links TRBV18 with TRBJ2-3; D may be TRBD1 (5 bases). The CDR3 runs to 15 residues. Trimming took 5 bases from V and 1 from J, leaving 13 bases between them. Looked up from germline, CDR1 is KGHSH and CDR2 is LQKENI. DNA for the CDR3: TGTGCCAGCTCATCCAGACAGACCGGCACAGATACGCAGTATTTT. Residues: CASSSRQTGTDTQYF.

This rearrangement joins TRBV4-1 to TRBJ1-5, with D unclear. The germline gives CDR1 MGHRA, CDR2 YSYEKL. V lost 0 bases and J 7 bases, leaving 13 bases between the germline ends. The CDR3 is made up of 15 amino acids. The CDR3, as DNA: TGCGCCAGCAGCCAAGAAGAGAGGGTAGGGCAGCCCCAGCATTTT. Its protein product is CASSQEERVGQPQHF.

This clone was recorded only once. This rearrangement joins TRBV2 to TRBJ1-1; no definite D call. CDR3 size: 13 residues. Germline loops: CDR1 SNHLY, CDR2 FYNNEI. V shed 7 bases and J shed 1 base, with 10 bases lying between them. CDR3 loop: CASMPVGNTEAFF. The CDR3 nucleotides read TGTGCCAGCATGCCCGTCGGGAACACTGAAGCTTTCTTT.

Of note for this clone: Other DNA sequences of this sample code for an identical CDR3. The chain carries TRBV11-2 and TRBJ2-3; no clear D. Trimming took 0 bases from V and 5 from J, leaving 9 bases between them. CDR1 is SGHAT, CDR2 FQNNGV, per germline. This CDR3 contains 14 residues. CDR3 residues: CASSLDGSLDTQYF. CDR3 sequence (DNA): TGTGCCAGCAGCTTAGATGGGTCCTTAGATACGCAGTATTTT.

V gene TRBV7-2 combines with J gene TRBJ1-2; D may be TRBD1 (6 bases). This CDR3 has 15 amino acids. Germline-derived CDR1 and CDR2 are SGHTA and FQGNSA. Trimming pared 5 bases from V and 5 bases from J, leaving 18 bases between. CDR3 nucleotides: TGTGCCAGCAGCCCGGGCGGGGGGGCGCGGTATGGCTACACCTTC. This encodes CASSPGGGARYGYTF.

The chain carries TRBV10-1 and TRBJ2-3; D ambiguous. The V end was cut by 5 bases, the J end by 0 bases, with 3 bases between. The CDR3 has 12 residues. Germline V gives CDR1 WNHNN, CDR2 SYGVQD (reference sequence). CDR3: CASSFSTDTQYF. The CDR3 DNA reads as TGCGCCAGCAGTTTTAGCACAGATACGCAGTATTTT.

The V call is TRBV7-2, the J call TRBJ2-5; the match to TRBD1 covers 12 bases. The CDR3 contains 15 residues. CDR1 and CDR2 from the germline V gene are SGHTA and FQGNSA. Unmatched junction bases numbered 4, after V lost 7 bases and J lost 1 base. The CDR3 DNA reads as TGTGCCAGCAACCCGGGACAGGGGGCCCAAGAGACCCAGTACTTC. Translation: CASNPGQGAQETQYF.

The chain employs TRBV2 and TRBJ2-7; 14 bases fit TRBD2. The V and J ends lost 10 bases and 2 bases, in that order; junction bases with no gene match: 4. From germline, CDR1 is SNHLY and CDR2 FYNNEI. CDR3 size: 14 residues. The CDR3 loop is CATRTSGRTYEQYF. The CDR3 bases are TGTGCCACCCGGACTAGCGGGAGGACCTACGAGCAGTACTTC.

The gene calls are TRBV30 and TRBJ2-5; TRBD1 matches at 8 bases. The germline V gene encodes CDR1 GTSNPN and CDR2 SVGIG (reference sequence). The CDR3 spans 12 residues. Written as DNA, the CDR3 is TGTGCTTTTCGACAGGGGTTTGAGACCCAGTACTTC. Protein: CAFRQGFETQYF.

The chain is built from TRBV29-1 and TRBJ2-1; TRBD1 aligns across 8 bases. V was clipped by 4 bases and J by 5 bases; unmatched bases: 13. The CDR3 has 16 amino acids. Per germline, CDR1 SQVTM and CDR2 ANQGSEA. Here the CDR3 DNA reads TGCAGCGTTGGGGGGACCGTTGACAGGGGCCACAATGAGCAGTTCTTC. This sequence encodes CSVGGTVDRGHNEQFF.

As regards this clone: The same CDR3 also results from other DNA sequences found in this sample. DNA for the CDR3: TGCAGCGCGCGAACAGTGAACACTGAAGCTTTCTTT. Protein sequence: CSARTVNTEAFF. The J gene is TRBJ1-1, the V gene TRBV29-1; D uncertain. The CDR3 length is 12 residues. CDR1 SQVTM and CDR2 ANQGSEA come from the germline V gene. The V gene lost 7 bases and the J gene lost 0 bases, with 9 bases spanning the gap.

This chain uses TRBV4-2 with TRBJ1-4, with TRBD1 as a possible D gene (5 bases). The CDR3 sequence is 14 residues long. The germline V gene encodes CDR1 LGHNA and CDR2 YNFKEQ. Trimming left V 0 bases short and J 7 bases short, with 9 bases between. CDR3 sequence: CASSQEWRGEKLFF. In DNA form, the CDR3 reads TGTGCCAGCAGCCAAGAGTGGAGGGGTGAAAAACTGTTTTTT.

The gene calls are TRBV10-3 and TRBJ1-1, with a weak D call TRBD1 (5 bases). The V gene lost 6 bases and the J gene lost 6 bases, with 17 bases spanning the gap. The CDR3 has 14 amino acids. Germline CDR1 ENHRY, CDR2 SYGVKD. CDR3 protein: CAISAPGGSPEAFF. The CDR3, as DNA: TGTGCCATCAGCGCTCCGGGGGGGAGCCCTGAAGCTTTCTTT.

This clone was counted between two and nine times. This chain joins TRBV6-6 and TRBJ2-3; no reliable D call. The V and J ends lost 6 bases and 0 bases respectively, with 7 bases between them. The CDR3 consists of 13 residues. Germline CDR1 is MNHNY and CDR2 is SVGAGI (reference sequence). DNA for the CDR3: TGTGCCAGCAGCGTTCCTAGCACAGATACGCAGTATTTT. This gives the protein CASSVPSTDTQYF.

This sequence joins TRBV10-3 and TRBJ1-6, with D unclear. The length of the CDR3 is 13 residues. Deletions cut 6 bases from V and 9 bases from J, with 12 bases between. Germline V gene data show CDR1 as ENHRY and CDR2 as SYGVKD. In DNA form, the CDR3 reads TGTGCCATCAGGGACGGGCTGAGTTCACCCCTCCACTTT. Protein sequence: CAIRDGLSSPLHF.

This chain joins TRBV5-1 and TRBJ2-3, with D maybe TRBD2 (6 bases). V was shortened by 2 bases and J by 6 bases, with 7 bases between the two germline ends. This CDR3 comprises 12 residues. Germline CDR1 and CDR2: SGHRS and YFSETQ. The CDR3 region is CASSFSGDTQYF. DNA for the CDR3: TGCGCCAGCAGCTTCAGCGGGGATACGCAGTATTTT.

The chain joins TRBV6-5 to TRBJ2-3; a possible D gene is TRBD1 (6 bases). This CDR3 is 14 amino acids long. The V and J ends lost 6 bases and 5 bases respectively, with 15 bases between them. Germline values: CDR1 MNHEY, CDR2 SVGAGI. CDR3 residues: CASSYRTGRDTQYF. The CDR3, as DNA: TGTGCCAGCAGCTACCGAACAGGGCGAGATACGCAGTATTTT.

The chain carries TRBV30 and TRBJ1-1; the match to TRBD1 covers 7 bases. V was clipped by 3 bases and J by 5 bases; unmatched bases: 6. CDR3 length: 13 residues. CDR1 is GTSNPN and CDR2 is SVGIG in the germline V gene (reference sequence). The CDR3 sequence is CAWRKGAGTEAFF. As DNA, the CDR3 is TGTGCCTGGAGGAAGGGGGCAGGGACTGAAGCTTTCTTT.

This clone was found many times. The chain uses TRBV19 and TRBJ1-1; D unclear. Trimming cost V 4 bases and J 2 bases, with 11 bases left between them. Germline V lookup: CDR1 LNHDA, CDR2 SQIVND (reference sequence). This CDR3 comprises 14 residues. The CDR3 region has the DNA TGTGCCAGTAGTAAGAGGGAGGGAAACACTGAAGCTTTCTTT. Encoded protein: CASSKREGNTEAFF.

The rearrangement links TRBV7-2 to TRBJ1-6; no clear D gene. The V end was cut by 5 bases, the J end by 0 bases, with 8 bases between. Germline V gives CDR1 SGHTA, CDR2 FQGNSA. The CDR3 extends over 15 amino acids. The CDR3 DNA is TGTGCCAGCAGCGGTCCGAGCTCCTATAATTCACCCCTCCACTTT. Translating it yields CASSGPSSYNSPLHF.